The 2 T cell receptor beta chains in this list originate from one sample, sequenced in a study of PD-1 blockade in classical Hodgkin lymphoma. All the patients suffered relapse after autologous stem cell transplantation, and brentuximab vedotin exposure differed. Measured with immunoSEQ multiplex PCR; TCRdb has only the in-frame clones, and not every one. This sample has around 42,000 clones, with 70% to 80% found just once. The sample was peripheral blood mononuclear cells (PBMCs), taken at baseline. The origin of the receptors is a human donor with classical Hodgkin lymphoma.

The J gene is TRBJ2-7, the V gene TRBV10-3; D ambiguous. The V and J ends lost 2 bases and 7 bases respectively, with 15 bases between them. The CDR3 length is 14 residues. Germline values: CDR1 ENHRY, CDR2 SYGVKD. The CDR3 bases are TGTGCCATCAGTGAGGACACCTCCTTGAGGGAGCAGTACTTC. Translating gives CAISEDTSLREQYF.

The rearrangement joins TRBV5-6 to TRBJ1-5; 9 bases match TRBD1. V dropped 4 bases and J dropped 6; count of bases not matched to a gene: 8. The CDR3 contains 15 residues. Germline V gene data show CDR1 as SGHDT and CDR2 as YYEEEE. The CDR3 bases are TGTGCCAGCAGCGTGGGACAGGGATCGGGTCAGCCCCAGCATTTT. This codes for CASSVGQGSGQPQHF.